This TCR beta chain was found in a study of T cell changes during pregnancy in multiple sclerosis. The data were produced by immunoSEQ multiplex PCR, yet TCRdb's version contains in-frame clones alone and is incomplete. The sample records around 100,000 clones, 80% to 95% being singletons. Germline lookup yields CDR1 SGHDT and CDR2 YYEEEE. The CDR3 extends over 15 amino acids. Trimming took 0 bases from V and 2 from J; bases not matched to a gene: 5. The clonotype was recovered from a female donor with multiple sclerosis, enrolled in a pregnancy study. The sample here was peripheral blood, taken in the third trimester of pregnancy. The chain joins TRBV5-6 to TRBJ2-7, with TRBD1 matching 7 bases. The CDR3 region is CASSLGDRNPYEQYF. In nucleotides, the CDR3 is TGTGCCAGCAGCTTGGGGGACAGAAACCCCTACGAGCAGTACTTC.